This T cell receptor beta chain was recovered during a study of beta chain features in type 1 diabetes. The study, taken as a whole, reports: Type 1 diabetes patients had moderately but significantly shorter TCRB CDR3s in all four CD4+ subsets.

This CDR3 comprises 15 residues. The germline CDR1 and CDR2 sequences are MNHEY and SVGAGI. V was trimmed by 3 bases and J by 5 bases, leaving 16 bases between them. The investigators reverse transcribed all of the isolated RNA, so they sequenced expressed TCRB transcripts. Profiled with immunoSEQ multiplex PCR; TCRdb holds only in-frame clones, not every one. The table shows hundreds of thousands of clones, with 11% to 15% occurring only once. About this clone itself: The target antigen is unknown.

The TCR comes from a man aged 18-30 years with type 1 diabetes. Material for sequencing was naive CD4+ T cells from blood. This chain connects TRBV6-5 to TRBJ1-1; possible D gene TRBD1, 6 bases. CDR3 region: CASSYWGAFRTEAFF. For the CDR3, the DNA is TGTGCCAGCAGTTATTGGGGGGCGTTTAGGACTGAAGCTTTCTTT.